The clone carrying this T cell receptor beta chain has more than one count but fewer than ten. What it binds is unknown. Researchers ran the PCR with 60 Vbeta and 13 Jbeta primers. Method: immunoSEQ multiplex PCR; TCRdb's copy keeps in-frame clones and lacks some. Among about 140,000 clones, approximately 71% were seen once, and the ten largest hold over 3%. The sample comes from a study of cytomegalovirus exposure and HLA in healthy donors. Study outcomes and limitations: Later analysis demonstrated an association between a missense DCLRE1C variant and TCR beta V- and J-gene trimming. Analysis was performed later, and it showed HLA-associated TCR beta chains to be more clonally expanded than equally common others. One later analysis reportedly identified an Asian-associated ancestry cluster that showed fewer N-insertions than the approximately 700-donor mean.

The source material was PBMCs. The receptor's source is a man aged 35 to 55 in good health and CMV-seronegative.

Written as DNA, the CDR3 is TGTGCCAGCAGTTGGAGGGGGCTTAGTGAAAAACTGTTTTTT. Protein: CASSWRGLSEKLFF. V and J are TRBV6-1 and TRBJ1-4; 7 nucleotides align to TRBD1. This CDR3 contains 14 residues. From germline, CDR1 is MNHNS and CDR2 SASEGT. Trimming at V came to 5 bases and at J to 7 bases, leaving 7 bases not matched to a gene.